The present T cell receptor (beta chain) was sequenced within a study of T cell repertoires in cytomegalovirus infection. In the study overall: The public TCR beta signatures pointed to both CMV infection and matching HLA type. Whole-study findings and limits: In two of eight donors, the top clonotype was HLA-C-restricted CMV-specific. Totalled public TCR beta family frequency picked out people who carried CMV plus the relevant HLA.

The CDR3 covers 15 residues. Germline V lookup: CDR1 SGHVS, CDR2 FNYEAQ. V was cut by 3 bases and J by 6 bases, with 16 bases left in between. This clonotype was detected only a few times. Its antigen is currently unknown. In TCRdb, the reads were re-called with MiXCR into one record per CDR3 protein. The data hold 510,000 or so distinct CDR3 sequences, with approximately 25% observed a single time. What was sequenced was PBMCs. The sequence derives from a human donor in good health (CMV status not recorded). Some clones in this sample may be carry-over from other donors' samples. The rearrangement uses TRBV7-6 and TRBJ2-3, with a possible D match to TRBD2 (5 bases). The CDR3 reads CASSFSGESGDTQYF. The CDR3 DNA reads TGTGCCAGCAGCTTCAGTGGGGAGTCGGGCGATACGCAGTATTTT.